Below are 2 T cell receptor beta chains sequenced from a single sample in a study of Graves' ophthalmopathy and Graves' hyperthyroidism. The study amplified TCR beta CDR3 regions using RNA transcripts. Investigators did first-round RT-PCR with HTBI primers, then second-round multiplex PCR. A single record per CDR3 protein comes from TCRdb applying MiXCR to the multiplex PCR reads. The table includes approximately 330,000 distinct CDR3 sequences, roughly 17% detected once. The sample was peripheral blood. The receptors were sampled from an adult man with Graves' ophthalmopathy.

This clonotype was picked up many times. V gene TRBV30 combines with J gene TRBJ1-1; D remains ambiguous. The CDR3 length is 10 residues. With 2 bases removed from V and 5 bases from J, the gap between germline ends came to 3 bases. Germline V gene data show CDR1 as GTSNPN and CDR2 as SVGIG (reference sequence). The CDR3 sequence is CAWSTTEAFF. The CDR3 DNA sequence: TGTGCCTGGAGTACTACTGAAGCTTTCTTT.

To note about this clonotype: The junction departs from germline at one end; a sequencing error may be responsible. V and J are TRBV14 and TRBJ1-1; TRBD1 matches at 7 bases. The CDR3 sequence is 16 residues long. The germline V gene encodes CDR1 SGHDN and CDR2 FVKESK. CDR3 nucleotides: TGTGCCATCAGCCAAGTAGGCCAGGGGGAGAACACTGAAGCTTTCTTT. Its protein is CAISQVGQGENTEAFF. The full variable domain, with the rest looked up from reference TRBV14 and TRBJ1-1, is EAGVTQFPSHSVIEKGQTVTLRCDPISGHDNLYWYRRVMGKEIKFLLHFVKESKQDESGMPNNRFLAERTGGTYSTLKVQPAELEDSGVYFCAISQVGQGENTEAFFGQGTRLTVV.